This note documents a single T cell receptor (beta chain) sequence. In its sample, this clone was seen a few times. It lacks a known antigen. The input lacks base qualities; no much larger clone sits a single base away. This sample was included in a study of cytomegalovirus exposure and HLA in healthy donors listed by TCRdb under 2017. Some background on the complete study: In an earlier analysis of several hundred of the donors, around 290 Gb of sequence data and roughly 100 million unique TCR beta sequences from approximately 180 million T cells were reported. About 300 gigabases of sequencing data and tens of millions of unique TCR sequences were included in an early release covering over 600 HLA-typed donors. Of the 398 genotyped donors, about 80% fell in the genetic ancestry cluster associated with self-reported Caucasian donors. The study aimed to test whether signatures of past pathogen exposure could be identified by cataloging public T cell receptors. The study profiled the T cell repertoires of fewer than 850 subjects by immunosequencing and related them to cytomegalovirus serostatus. Besides the first cohort of 666 subjects, a separate validation cohort made up of around 120 different subjects was used. To predict cytomegalovirus infection status, the study brought together high-throughput TCR immunosequencing, statistical association of individual TCRs with disease status, and machine learning. A later analysis re-analyzed previously published TCR beta repertoires from about 730 donors and added high-resolution HLA genotyping to study TCR occurrence patterns. Rather than drawing on any new phenotypic data, the later analysis identified candidate immune exposures from TCR beta sequences and the way those sequences occurred across donors. An earlier analysis of 587 of the donors applied high-throughput TCR beta sequencing to assess whether each TCR beta V gene segment acted as functional or pseudogenic. Donor age, sex, ethnicity and CMV serostatus were collected together with the repertoire data. Genome-wide SNP genotypes for about 65% of the 666 donors were used in a later genetic analysis, which treated that subset as a discovery cohort. All discovery cohort repertoires had been generated on a single sequencing platform. Both class I and class II loci were covered by HLA typing, at four-digit resolution. The number of donors typed differed by locus, with 629-630 for A, B, C, DRB1 and DQB1, roughly 550 for DQA1, 600 to 610 for DPA1, and approximately 470 for DPB1. A few DR-DQ haplotypes were treated as single units for association and clustering because of strong linkage in the cohort. Across approximately 400 genotyped donors of the cohort, an average of roughly 230,000 unique TCR beta nucleotide sequences per donor were sequenced, and roughly a sixth of those sequences were non-productive.

The CDR3 has 14 amino acids, counting the end cysteine and phenylalanine. The entry retains the CDR3 DNA only, 42 bases that are in frame from base 1. The junction shows trimming of 5 bases on V and 1 base on J, plus 11 bases between the germline ends. CDR1 and CDR2 (LNHDA, SQIVND) derive from the germline V gene (reference sequence). On the study overall, not on this receptor specifically: A later analysis found that TCR association rates varied across HLA loci, with DRB1 alleles showing the most associated TCRs and HLA-C alleles the fewest. A cluster of highly shared sequence variants was judged likely to represent a technical artifact of the sequencing pipeline. Because counts were too low, seventeen rarely observed V segments, including chromosome 9 orphons, were excluded from the earlier analysis of a few hundred of the donors. Compared with the roughly 670-donor mean, donors in an Asian-associated ancestry cluster had fewer N-insertions in productive TCRs, according to a later genetic analysis. The authors suggested that the approach could potentially be generalized to other disease states and immunological phenotypes. Because the 87-base-pair reads could not distinguish some IMGT-functional V segments, including TRBV6-2 and TRBV6-3, those segments were excluded. Several of the top co-occurrence clusters appeared to be linked to parvovirus B19, influenza, CMV and Epstein-Barr virus, according to a later analysis. A later analysis associated about 18,000 TCR beta sequences with specific HLA alleles at a false discovery rate of 0.05. Across donors, most TCR sequences were observed very rarely, whereas some public TCRs were present in many individuals. A later analysis found that HLA-associated TCR beta chains were more clonally expanded and had lower generation probabilities than equally common non-associated chains. Three of the identified cytomegalovirus-associated TCR beta chains were confirmed in vitro to be specific for cytomegalovirus antigens. Most CMV-associated TCR beta chains appeared to be HLA-restricted in a later analysis, and the HLA associations seemed to be driven largely by CMV exposure. Strong co-occurrence of HLA alleles, especially DR and DQ, made assigning TCR associations to individual alleles difficult. A further reported finding was that TCR beta sequences accurately predicted the HLA-A and HLA-B alleles for most subjects in the first cohort. Cytomegalovirus status was reported to be diagnosed by the classifier with high specificity and sensitivity in both the original and validation cohorts. The study listed 164 TCR beta chains as associated with cytomegalovirus. Because HLA typing was missing for some donors at each locus, association tests included only the typed subset. The only immune exposure information available for the cohort was CMV serostatus. Only TCR beta chains were sequenced in this cohort, and the absence of alpha or paired-chain data limited detectable features. Presence/absence analyses assumed roughly uniform sequencing depth across donors, an assumption that may not hold. Linkage disequilibrium might explain the correlated functional status among segregating V segments, but an unknown experimental factor could not be ruled out. In an earlier analysis of some 550 of the donors, most TCR beta V segments were observed in productive rearrangements about 90% or about 30% of the time, broadly matching IMGT annotations. V-gene and J-gene trimming of TCR beta chains was associated with a missense DCLRE1C variant in a later genetic analysis, and the association was replicated in an independent cohort.

Libraries were constructed by the immunoSEQ multiplex PCR assay. A mixture of 60 forward primers for TCR Vbeta segments and 13 reverse primers for TCR Jbeta segments was used in the multiplex PCR. The CDR3 region of rearranged TCR beta genes was amplified from genomic DNA by a multiplex PCR assay. The Illumina HiSeq System was used to sequence the amplified TCR beta libraries as 87-base-pair reads. From the authors' description of their analysis: Across the 670 or so repertoires, a later analysis counted tens of millions of unique TCR beta chains, about 10 million of which were shared by at least two donors. Raw reads were error-corrected and collapsed into unique sequences with a nearest-neighbor algorithm that merged closely related sequences to remove PCR and sequencing errors. CDR3 sequences were aligned to IMGT reference sequences to assign V, D and J gene segments. Each retained sequence needed at least a six-nucleotide match to both a V gene segment and a J gene segment. Rearrangements were classified as productive when the CDR3 lacked stop codons and remained in frame with V and J, and all other rearrangements were classified as non-productive. Following IMGT convention, CDR3 was defined as the stretch from the second conserved V-encoded cysteine up to the conserved J-encoded phenylalanine. The earlier analysis of about 570 of the donors excluded any sequence lacking an unambiguous match to a single V gene segment. An earlier analysis of 500 to 600 of the donors classified V segments as functional when productive rearrangements were above 56.7% and as segregating when the standard deviation between donors was above 5%. A statistical classification framework was built for diagnosing cytomegalovirus status from the catalog of TCR beta chain sequences. A later analysis assigned V and J genes by comparing TCR nucleotide sequences with IMGT/GENE-DB human TR gene sequences. Using the TCRdist pipeline, a later analysis assigned CDR3 sequences along with most-parsimonious VDJ recombination scenarios. A later analysis defined each TCR beta chain by its CDR3 amino acid sequence plus V-gene family, and excluded reads lacking a unique V-gene family. As a way to deal with suspected cross-contamination and a sequencing artifact, a later analysis dropped 450 to 600 nucleotide sequences that were highly shared and had low generation probability. For each public chain, a later analysis derived a clonal expansion index from normalized ranks of inferred template counts within each repertoire. In a later analysis, generation probabilities were computed with a VDJ recombination model fitted to out-of-frame rearrangements, and the resulting probabilities were checked against IGoR. In a later analysis, hypergeometric tests were used to score TCR-TCR, TCR-HLA and TCR-CMV co-occurrence, with a repertoire-size bias correction applied to TCR pairs. To estimate false discovery rates, a later analysis permuted the HLA or CMV assignments 20 times. In a later analysis, co-occurring TCRs were grouped using DBSCAN, and TCRdist sequence similarity was added for clustering within HLA-allele-positive subsets. Repertoires with fewer than 30,000 or more than 120,000 public chains were left out of co-occurrence clustering, as were four to six repertoires with anomalous nucleotide sharing. TCRdb's version of the immuneACCESS table is confined to in-frame rearrangements and falls short of the full clone set. An unresolved V gene accounts for under half of the shortfall where checked; the remainder is of unknown origin. V, J and clone size are those of that table, while D and trimming were read from the DNA. The sample table lists over 70,000 clones, approximately 77% of them with a count of one. In total, the top ten clones hold 3.7% of the sample.

The cohort comprised fewer than 700 healthy bone marrow donors. All cohort members were sampled while nominally healthy, although unrecorded immune exposures were likely present. The donor was CMV seronegative and was included in the group of about 400 seronegative cohort members. A peripheral blood sample was collected from each donor, and TCR beta sequencing was performed on peripheral blood mononuclear cells. Genomic DNA extraction from the blood cell samples was performed with the Qiagen DNeasy Blood Extraction Kit. Sequenced input: PBMCs. The receptor comes from a man aged 25-45 years in good health and CMV-seronegative. The V and J segments used are TRBV19 and TRBJ1-1; the D gene is not confidently resolved. The sequenced DNA is TGTGCCAGTAGTCCTGGCCTTGGGAACACTGAAGCTTTCTTT. This sequence encodes CASSPGLGNTEAFF.